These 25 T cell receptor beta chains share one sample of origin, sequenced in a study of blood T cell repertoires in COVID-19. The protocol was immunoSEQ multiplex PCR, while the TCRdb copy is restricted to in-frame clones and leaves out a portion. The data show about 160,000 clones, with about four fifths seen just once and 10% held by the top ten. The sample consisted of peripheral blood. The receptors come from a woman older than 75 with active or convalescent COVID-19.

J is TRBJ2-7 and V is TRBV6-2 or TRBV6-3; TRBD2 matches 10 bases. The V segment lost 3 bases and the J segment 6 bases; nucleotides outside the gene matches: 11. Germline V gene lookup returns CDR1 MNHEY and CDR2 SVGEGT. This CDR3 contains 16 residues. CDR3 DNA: TGTGCCAGCAGTTATCGCCCGGGACTAGCGCTTCGCGAGCAGTACTTC. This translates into CASSYRPGLALREQYF.

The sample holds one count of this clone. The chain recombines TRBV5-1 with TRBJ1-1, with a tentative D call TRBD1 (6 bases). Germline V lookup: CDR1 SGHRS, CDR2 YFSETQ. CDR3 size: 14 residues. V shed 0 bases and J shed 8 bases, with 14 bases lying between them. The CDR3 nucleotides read TGCGCCAGCAGCTTGGGTACGAATAGGGGGGAAGCTTTCTTT. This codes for CASSLGTNRGEAFF.

The CDR3 nucleotides read TGCGCCAGCAGTCCCCACTACAATGAGCAGTTCTTC. It codes for CASSPHYNEQFF. The V call is TRBV10-1, the J call TRBJ2-1; D is undetermined. CDR3 length equals 12 residues. Germline CDR1 is WNHNN and CDR2 is SYGVQD (reference sequence). Trimming removed 5 bases from V and 3 bases from J, with 5 bases in between.

Here the CDR3 reads CASSPLGGVTDTQYF. CDR3 nucleotide sequence: TGTGCCAGCTCACCCCTCGGGGGGGTTACAGATACGCAGTATTTT. The V call is TRBV18, the J call TRBJ2-3; 8 bases map to TRBD2. Germline trimming cut 3 bases from V and 3 bases from J; bases unmatched to any gene: 5. Germline-derived CDR1 and CDR2 are KGHSH and LQKENI. The CDR3 has 15 residues.

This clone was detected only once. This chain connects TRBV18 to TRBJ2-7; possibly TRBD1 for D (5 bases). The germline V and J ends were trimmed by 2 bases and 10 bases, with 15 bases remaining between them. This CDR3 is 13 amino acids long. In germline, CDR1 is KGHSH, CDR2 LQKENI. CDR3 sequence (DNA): TGTGCCAGCTCACCAAGGCAGGGCATGGAACAGTACTTC. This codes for CASSPRQGMEQYF. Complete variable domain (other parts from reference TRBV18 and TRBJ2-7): NAGVMQNPRHLVRRRGQEARLRCSPMKGHSHVYWYRQLPEEGLKFMVYLQKENIIDESGMPKERFSAEFPKEGPSILRIQQVVRGDSAAYFCASSPRQGMEQYFGPGTRLTVT.

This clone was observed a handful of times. As DNA, the CDR3 is TGCGCCAGCAGCCGCATCACGGGAGGCCGGTGGGGTAATGAAAAACTGTTTTTT. Protein: CASSRITGGRWGNEKLFF. The chain uses TRBV4-1 and TRBJ1-4; D not certain. Germline V gives CDR1 MGHRA, CDR2 YSYEKL. This CDR3 has 18 residues. With 4 bases removed from V and 4 bases from J, the gap between germline ends came to 22 bases.

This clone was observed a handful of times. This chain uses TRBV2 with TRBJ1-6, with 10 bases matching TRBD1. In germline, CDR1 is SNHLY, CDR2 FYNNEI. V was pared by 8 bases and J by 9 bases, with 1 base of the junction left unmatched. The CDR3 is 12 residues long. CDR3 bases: TGTGCCAGCGGGACAGGGGTTTCACCCCTCCACTTT. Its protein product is CASGTGVSPLHF.

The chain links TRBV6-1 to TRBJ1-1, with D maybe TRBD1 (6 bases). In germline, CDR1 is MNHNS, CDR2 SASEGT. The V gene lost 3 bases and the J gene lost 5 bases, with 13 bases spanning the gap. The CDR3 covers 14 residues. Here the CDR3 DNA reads TGTGCCAGCAGTGAGGGGACACCAGGGACTGAAGCTTTCTTT. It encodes CASSEGTPGTEAFF.

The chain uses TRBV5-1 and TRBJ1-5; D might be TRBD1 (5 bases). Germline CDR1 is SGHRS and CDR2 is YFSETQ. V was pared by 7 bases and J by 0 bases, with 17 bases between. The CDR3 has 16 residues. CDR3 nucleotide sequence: TGCGCCAGCCAGCTTGGGTCGGGGGATAGCAATCAGCCCCAGCATTTT. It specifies CASQLGSGDSNQPQHF.

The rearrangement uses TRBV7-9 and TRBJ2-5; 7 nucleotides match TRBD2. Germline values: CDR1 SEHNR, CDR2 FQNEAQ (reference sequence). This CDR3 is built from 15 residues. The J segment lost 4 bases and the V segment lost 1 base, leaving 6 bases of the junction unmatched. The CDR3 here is CASSLGAPGGETQYF. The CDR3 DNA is TGTGCCAGCAGCTTAGGTGCCCCGGGGGGAGAGACCCAGTACTTC.

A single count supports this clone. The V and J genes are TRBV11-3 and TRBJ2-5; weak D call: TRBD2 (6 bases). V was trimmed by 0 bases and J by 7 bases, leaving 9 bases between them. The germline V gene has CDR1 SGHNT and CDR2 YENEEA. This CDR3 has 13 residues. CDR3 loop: CASSLDSGATQYF. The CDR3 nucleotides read TGTGCCAGCAGCTTAGATTCGGGAGCGACCCAGTACTTC.

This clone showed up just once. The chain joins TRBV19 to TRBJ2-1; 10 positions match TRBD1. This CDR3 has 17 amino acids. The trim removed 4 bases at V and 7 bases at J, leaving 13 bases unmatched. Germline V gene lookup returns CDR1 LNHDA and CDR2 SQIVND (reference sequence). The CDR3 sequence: CASSTLGQGGLRNEQFF. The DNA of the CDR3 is TGTGCCAGTAGTACCCTAGGACAGGGGGGGCTTCGGAATGAGCAGTTCTTC.

CDR3 loop: CASSLVQGVTF. The CDR3 coding sequence is TGCGCCAGCAGCTTGGTACAGGGGGTAACCTTC. The V and J genes are TRBV5-1 and TRBJ1-2, with 8 bases that match TRBD1. The CDR3 loop spans 11 amino acids. V shed 0 bases, J shed 14 bases, and the junction held 3 bases outside the gene matches. Per the germline V gene, CDR1 is SGHRS and CDR2 is YFSETQ.

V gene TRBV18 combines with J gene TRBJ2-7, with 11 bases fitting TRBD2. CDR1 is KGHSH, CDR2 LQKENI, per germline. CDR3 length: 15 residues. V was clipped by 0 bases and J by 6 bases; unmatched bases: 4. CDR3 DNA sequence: TGTGCCAGCTCACCACCTAGCGGGAGGGACGGCGAGCAGTACTTC. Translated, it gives CASSPPSGRDGEQYF. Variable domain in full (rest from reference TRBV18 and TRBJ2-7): NAGVMQNPRHLVRRRGQEARLRCSPMKGHSHVYWYRQLPEEGLKFMVYLQKENIIDESGMPKERFSAEFPKEGPSILRIQQVVRGDSAAYFCASSPPSGRDGEQYFGPGTRLTVT.

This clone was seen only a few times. DNA for the CDR3: TGTGCCAGCACGAGGGCGGGAGGGTTCAAGCCCCAGCATTTT. Residues: CASTRAGGFKPQHF. The rearrangement links TRBV28 to TRBJ1-5; the D is unclear. This CDR3 region has 14 residues. The germline V and J ends were trimmed by 7 bases and 8 bases, with 18 bases remaining between them. Germline values: CDR1 MDHEN, CDR2 SYDVKM.

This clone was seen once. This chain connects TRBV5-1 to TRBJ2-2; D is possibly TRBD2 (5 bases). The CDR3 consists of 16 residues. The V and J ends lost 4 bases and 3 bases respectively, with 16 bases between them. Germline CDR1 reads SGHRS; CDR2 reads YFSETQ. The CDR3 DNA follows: TGCGCCAGCAGCGCTTCTACAGCGGCCGACACCGGGGAGCTGTTTTTT. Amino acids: CASSASTAADTGELFF.

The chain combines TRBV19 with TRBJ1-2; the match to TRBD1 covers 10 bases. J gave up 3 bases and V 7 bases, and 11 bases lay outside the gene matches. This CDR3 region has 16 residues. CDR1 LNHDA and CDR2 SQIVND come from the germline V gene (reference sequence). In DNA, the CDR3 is TGTGCCAGTAAAAAGGCGGGACAGGGGTTGGACTATGGCTACACCTTC. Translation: CASKKAGQGLDYGYTF. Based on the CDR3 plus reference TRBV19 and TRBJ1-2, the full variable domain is DGGITQSPKYLFRKEGQNVTLSCEQNLNHDAMYWYRQDPGQGLRLIYYSQIVNDFQKGDIAEGYSVSREKKESFPLTVTSAQKNPTAFYLCASKKAGQGLDYGYTFGSGTRLTVV.

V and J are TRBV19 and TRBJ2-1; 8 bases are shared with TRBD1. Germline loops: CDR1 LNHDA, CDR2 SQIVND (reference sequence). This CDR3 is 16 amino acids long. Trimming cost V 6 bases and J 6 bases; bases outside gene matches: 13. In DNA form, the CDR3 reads TGTGCCAGTAGGTCAGGGGGCGCGTATACGCCCAATGAGCAGTTCTTC. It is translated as CASRSGGAYTPNEQFF. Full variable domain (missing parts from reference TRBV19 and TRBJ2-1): DGGITQSPKYLFRKEGQNVTLSCEQNLNHDAMYWYRQDPGQGLRLIYYSQIVNDFQKGDIAEGYSVSREKKESFPLTVTSAQKNPTAFYLCASRSGGAYTPNEQFFGPGTRLTVL.

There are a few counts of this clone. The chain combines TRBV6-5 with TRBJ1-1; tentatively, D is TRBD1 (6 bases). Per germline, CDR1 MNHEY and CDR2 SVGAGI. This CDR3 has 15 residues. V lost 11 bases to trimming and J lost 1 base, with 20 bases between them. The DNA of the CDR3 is TGTGCCGTCCGAAGGGTTGGACAGAGGAACACTGAAGCTTTCTTT. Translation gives CAVRRVGQRNTEAFF.

The CDR3 nucleotides are TGCGCCAGCAGCCAACCGTCCGGGGTATCAGAGACCCAGTACTTC. Its protein is CASSQPSGVSETQYF. The chain employs TRBV4-1 and TRBJ2-5; a possible D gene is TRBD2 (5 bases). With 2 bases removed from V and 4 bases from J, the gap between germline ends came to 14 bases. The CDR3 is 15 amino acids. The germline V gene has CDR1 MGHRA and CDR2 YSYEKL.

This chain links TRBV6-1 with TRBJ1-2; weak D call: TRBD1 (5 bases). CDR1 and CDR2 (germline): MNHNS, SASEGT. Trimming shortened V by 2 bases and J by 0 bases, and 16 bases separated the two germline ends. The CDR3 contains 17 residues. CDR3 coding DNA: TGTGCCAGCAGTGAATTGGGTAGGGGCCCAACTAACTATGGCTACACCTTC. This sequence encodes CASSELGRGPTNYGYTF.

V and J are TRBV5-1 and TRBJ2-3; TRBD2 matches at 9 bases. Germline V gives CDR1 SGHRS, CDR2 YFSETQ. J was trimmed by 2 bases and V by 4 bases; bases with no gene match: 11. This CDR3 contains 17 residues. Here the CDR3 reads CASSPYGQRGDTDTQYF. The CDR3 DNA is TGCGCCAGCAGCCCCTACGGCCAGCGGGGGGACACAGATACGCAGTATTTT.

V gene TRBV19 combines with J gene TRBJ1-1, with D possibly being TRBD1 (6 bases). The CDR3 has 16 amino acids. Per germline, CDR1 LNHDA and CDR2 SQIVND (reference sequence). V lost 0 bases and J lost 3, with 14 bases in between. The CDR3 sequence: CASSIDTGTWDTEAFF. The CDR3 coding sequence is TGTGCCAGTAGTATAGATACAGGGACGTGGGACACTGAAGCTTTCTTT.

CDR3 residues: CASSEKTLQETQYF. In DNA form, the CDR3 reads TGTGCCAGCAGTGAAAAGACACTTCAAGAGACCCAGTACTTC. The gene calls are TRBV2 and TRBJ2-5; D remains ambiguous. CDR1 is SNHLY and CDR2 is FYNNEI in the germline V gene. Trimming took off 2 bases at V and 2 bases at J, with 9 bases between the two ends. There are 14 residues in the CDR3.

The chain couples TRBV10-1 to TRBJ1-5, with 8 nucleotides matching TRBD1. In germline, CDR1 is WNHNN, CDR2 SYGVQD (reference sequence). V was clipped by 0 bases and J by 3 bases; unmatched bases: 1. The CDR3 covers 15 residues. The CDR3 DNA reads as TGCGCCAGCAGTGAGTCGGGACAGGTCAATCAGCCCCAGCATTTT. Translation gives CASSESGQVNQPQHF.